The T cell receptor (beta chain) described here comes from a study of cytomegalovirus exposure and HLA in healthy donors. This CDR3 spans 15 amino acids. V dropped 1 base and J dropped 5 bases, with 15 bases sitting between them. Germline lookup yields CDR1 SGHAT and CDR2 FQNNGV. Study-wide results and caveats: Cytomegalovirus association was listed for roughly 160 TCR beta chains.

In the case of this clone: Its target is unknown.

Use of 60 Vbeta and 13 Jbeta primers characterized the PCR. Assay used: immunoSEQ multiplex PCR; TCRdb lists only in-frame clones, some missing. This table holds some 120,000 clones, 80% found once. The source material was PBMCs. The V gene is TRBV11-2, the J gene TRBJ2-7; D unresolved. This TCR came from a man aged 35-49 years in good health and CMV-seronegative. Written as DNA, the CDR3 is TGTGCCAGCAGCTTAGTGGGCAAAGTCTCTGACGAGCAGTACTTC. It specifies CASSLVGKVSDEQYF.